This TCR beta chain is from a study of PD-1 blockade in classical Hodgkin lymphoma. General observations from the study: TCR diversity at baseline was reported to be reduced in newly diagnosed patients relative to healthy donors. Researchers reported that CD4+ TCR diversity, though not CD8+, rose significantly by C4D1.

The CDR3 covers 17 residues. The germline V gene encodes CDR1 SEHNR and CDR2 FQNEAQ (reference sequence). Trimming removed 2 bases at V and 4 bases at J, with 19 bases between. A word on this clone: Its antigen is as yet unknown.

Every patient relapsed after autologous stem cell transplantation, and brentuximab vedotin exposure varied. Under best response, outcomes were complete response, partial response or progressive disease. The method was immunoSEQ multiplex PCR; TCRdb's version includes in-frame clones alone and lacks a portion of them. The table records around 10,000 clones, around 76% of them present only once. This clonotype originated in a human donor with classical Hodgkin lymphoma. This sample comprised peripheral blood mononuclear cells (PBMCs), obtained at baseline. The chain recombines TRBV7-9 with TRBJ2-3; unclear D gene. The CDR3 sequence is CASSLLGLTVGADTQYF. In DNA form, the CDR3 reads TGTGCCAGCAGCTTATTAGGCCTGACGGTCGGAGCAGATACGCAGTATTTT.